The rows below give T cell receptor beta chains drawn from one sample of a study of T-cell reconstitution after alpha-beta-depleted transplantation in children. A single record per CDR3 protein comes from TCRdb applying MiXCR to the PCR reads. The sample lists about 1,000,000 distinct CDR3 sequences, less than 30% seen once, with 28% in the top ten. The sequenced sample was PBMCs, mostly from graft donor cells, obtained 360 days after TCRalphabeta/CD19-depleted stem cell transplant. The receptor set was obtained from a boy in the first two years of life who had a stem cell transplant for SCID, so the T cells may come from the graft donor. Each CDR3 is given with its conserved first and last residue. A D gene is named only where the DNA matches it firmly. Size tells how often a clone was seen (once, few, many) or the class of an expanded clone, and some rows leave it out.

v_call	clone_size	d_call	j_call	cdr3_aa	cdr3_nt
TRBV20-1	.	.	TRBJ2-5	CSAHGGGQETQYF	TGCAGTGCTCATGGAGGGGGGCAAGAGACCCAGTACTTC
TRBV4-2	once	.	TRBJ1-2	CASSQEVRHGYTF	TGTGCCAGCAGCCAAGAGGTACGTCATGGCTACACCTTC
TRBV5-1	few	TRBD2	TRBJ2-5	CASSLAGSGSIRAQYF	TGCGCCAGCAGCTTGGCCGGTAGCGGGTCGATCAGGGCCCAGTACTTC
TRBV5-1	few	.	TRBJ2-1	CASSLASKDNEQFF	TGCGCCAGCAGCTTGGCATCTAAGGACAATGAGCAGTTCTTC
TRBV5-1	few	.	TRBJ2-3	CASSLGIGNSLKVGDTQYF	TGCGCCAGCAGCTTGGGGATTGGGAACAGCCTTAAGGTTGGAGATACGCAGTATTTT
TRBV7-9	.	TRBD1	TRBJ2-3	CASSLEGAGSTDTQYF	TGTGCCAGCAGCTTAGAGGGGGCTGGGAGCACAGATACGCAGTATTTT
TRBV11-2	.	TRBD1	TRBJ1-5	CASSWTGSDQPQHF	TGTGCCAGCAGCTGGACAGGGTCAGATCAGCCCCAGCATTTT
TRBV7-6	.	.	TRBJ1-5	CASSLQEFQPQHF	TGTGCCAGCAGCTTACAGGAGTTCCAGCCCCAGCATTTT
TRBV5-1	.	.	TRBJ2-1	CASSLGVFDEQFF	TGCGCCAGCAGCTTGGGAGTTTTCGATGAGCAGTTCTTC
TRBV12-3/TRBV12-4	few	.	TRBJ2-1	CASSLGGARGNEQFF	TGTGCCAGCAGTTTAGGGGGGGCGCGAGGCAATGAGCAGTTCTTC
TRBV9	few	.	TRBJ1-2	CASSARPYYGYTF	TGTGCCAGCAGCGCTAGACCTTACTATGGCTACACCTTC
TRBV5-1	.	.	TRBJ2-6	CASSLEGRENVLTF	TGCGCCAGCAGCTTGGAAGGCAGGGAGAACGTCCTGACTTTC
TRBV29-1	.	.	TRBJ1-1	CSVVRRAHSNTEAFF	TGCAGCGTTGTGCGCAGGGCCCATTCCAACACTGAAGCTTTCTTT
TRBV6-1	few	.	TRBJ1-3	CASSPDWAGNTIYF	TGTGCCAGCAGTCCAGATTGGGCTGGAAACACCATATATTTT
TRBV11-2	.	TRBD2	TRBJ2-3	CASSFGGLAGGSTDTQYF	TGTGCCAGCAGCTTCGGGGGACTAGCGGGGGGAAGCACAGATACGCAGTATTTT
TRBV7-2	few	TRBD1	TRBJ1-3	CASSLVPTGLRNTIYF	TGTGCCAGCAGCTTAGTCCCGACAGGGTTGAGAAACACCATATATTTT
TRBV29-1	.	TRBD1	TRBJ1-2	CSVGQGDYGYTF	TGCAGCGTCGGACAGGGGGACTATGGCTACACCTTC
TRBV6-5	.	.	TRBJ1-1	CASSSFDKLNTEAFF	TGTGCCAGCAGTTCCTTTGACAAATTGAACACTGAAGCTTTCTTT
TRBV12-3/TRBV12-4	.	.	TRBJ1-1	CASSFYITEAFF	TGTGCCAGCAGTTTTTATATCACTGAAGCTTTCTTT
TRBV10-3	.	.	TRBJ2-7	CAISESQIPYEQYF	TGTGCCATCAGTGAGAGTCAAATCCCCTACGAGCAGTACTTC
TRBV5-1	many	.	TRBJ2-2	CASSRLNTGELFF	TGCGCCAGCAGCCGCCTGAACACCGGGGAGCTGTTTTTT
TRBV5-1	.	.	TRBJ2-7	CASNYKVGEGEQYF	TGCGCCAGCAACTACAAAGTAGGAGAGGGCGAGCAGTACTTC
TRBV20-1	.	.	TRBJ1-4	CSARVLMGGREEKLFF	TGCAGTGCTAGAGTTCTAATGGGGGGAAGGGAGGAAAAACTGTTTTTT
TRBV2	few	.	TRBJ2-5	CASGEERSRETQYF	TGTGCCAGCGGTGAAGAGCGGAGTCGGGAGACCCAGTACTTC
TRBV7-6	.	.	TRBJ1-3	CASSYGQSSGNTIYF	TGTGCCAGCAGCTATGGACAGTCGTCTGGAAACACCATATATTTT
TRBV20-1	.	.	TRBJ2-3	CSALSEYTQYF	TGCAGTGCTCTGAGCGAGTATACGCAGTATTTT
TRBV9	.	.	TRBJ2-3	CASSVEDTDTQYF	TGTGCCAGCAGCGTAGAAGACACAGATACGCAGTATTTT
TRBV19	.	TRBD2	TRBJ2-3	CASQIAGSSPQYF	TGTGCCAGCCAGATAGCGGGCTCCTCCCCTCAGTATTTT
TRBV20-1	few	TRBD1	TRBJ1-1	CSASSRTGARYTEAFF	TGCAGTGCTAGCTCCCGGACAGGGGCGAGATACACTGAAGCTTTCTTT
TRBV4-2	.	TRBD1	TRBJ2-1	CASSPLGDRGDNEEFF	TGTGCCAGCAGCCCCCTGGGGGACAGGGGGGACAATGAGGAGTTCTTC
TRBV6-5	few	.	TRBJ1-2	CASSYDRPGNYGYTF	TGTGCCAGCAGTTATGATCGGCCGGGGAACTATGGCTACACCTTC
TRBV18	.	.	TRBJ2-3	CASSPYSAGSTDTQYF	TGTGCCAGCTCACCTTATTCGGCGGGGAGCACAGATACGCAGTATTTT
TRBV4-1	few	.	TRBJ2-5	CASSQDPGRIQETQYF	TGCGCCAGCAGCCAAGACCCGGGACGGATCCAAGAGACCCAGTACTTC
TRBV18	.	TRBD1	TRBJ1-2	CASSTPTGGADGYTF	TGTGCCAGCTCAACCCCAACAGGGGGCGCGGATGGCTACACCTTC
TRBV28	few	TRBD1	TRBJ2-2	CAAKQQGTGRSGELFF	TGTGCCGCCAAGCAGCAAGGGACAGGGCGTAGCGGGGAGCTGTTTTTT
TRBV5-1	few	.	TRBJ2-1	CASSQEPLGEQFF	TGCGCCAGCAGCCAAGAGCCCCTAGGGGAGCAGTTCTTC
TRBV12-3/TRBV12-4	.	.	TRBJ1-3	CASSLVWSSSGNTIYF	TGTGCCAGCAGTTTAGTTTGGAGCTCCTCTGGAAACACCATATATTTT
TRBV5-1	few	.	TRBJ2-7	CASSLEGWGSDEQYF	TGCGCCAGCAGCTTGGAGGGTTGGGGTTCCGACGAGCAGTACTTC
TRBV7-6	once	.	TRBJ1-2	CASSFRDSGPYGYTF	TGTGCCAGCAGCTTCCGGGACTCAGGGCCCTATGGCTACACCTTC
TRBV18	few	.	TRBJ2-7	CASSEQGPYEQYF	TGTGCCAGCTCAGAACAGGGCCCCTACGAGCAGTACTTC
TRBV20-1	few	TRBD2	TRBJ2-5	CSAVPLAGGPWETQYF	TGCAGTGCGGTCCCACTAGCGGGGGGGCCTTGGGAGACCCAGTACTTC
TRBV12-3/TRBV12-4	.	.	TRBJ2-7	CASSPGLTPNSYEQYF	TGTGCCAGCAGCCCGGGACTCACTCCAAACTCCTACGAGCAGTACTTC
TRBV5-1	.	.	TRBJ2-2	CASSFPGGSGELFF	TGCGCCAGCAGCTTCCCGGGGGGCTCCGGGGAGCTGTTTTTT
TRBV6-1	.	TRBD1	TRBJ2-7	CASSPGQGFDEQYF	TGTGCCAGCAGCCCCGGACAGGGCTTCGACGAGCAGTACTTC
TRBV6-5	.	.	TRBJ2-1	CASSYQPGPGLVNEQFF	TGTGCCAGCAGTTACCAACCGGGGCCAGGGTTGGTGAATGAGCAGTTCTTC
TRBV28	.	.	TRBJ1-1	CASSSDTPIIEAFF	TGTGCCAGCAGTTCGGACACTCCAATCATTGAAGCTTTCTTT
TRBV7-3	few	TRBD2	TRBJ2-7	CASTLPGLTYEQYF	TGTGCCAGCACCCTTCCGGGACTAACCTACGAGCAGTACTTC
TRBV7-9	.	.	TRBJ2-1	CASSPGDGNAYNEQFF	TGTGCCAGCAGCCCCGGGGACGGGAATGCCTACAATGAGCAGTTCTTC
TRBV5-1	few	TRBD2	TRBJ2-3	CASSPPTGGSTDTQYF	TGCGCCAGCAGCCCACCAACGGGGGGATCCACAGATACGCAGTATTTT
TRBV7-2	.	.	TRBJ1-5	CASSLTALRGNQPQHF	TGTGCCAGCAGCTTAACTGCCCTCAGGGGCAATCAGCCCCAGCATTTT
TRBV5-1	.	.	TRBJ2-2	CASSLFTDTGELFF	TGCGCCAGCAGCTTGTTTACGGACACCGGGGAGCTGTTTTTT
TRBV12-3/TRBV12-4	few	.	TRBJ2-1	CASSLRVSSYNEQFF	TGTGCCAGCAGTTTAAGGGTCAGCTCCTACAATGAGCAGTTCTTC
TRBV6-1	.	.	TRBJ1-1	CASSEGGRAFF	TGTGCCAGCAGTGAAGGGGGGAGAGCTTTCTTT